A single sample is the source of the 18 T cell receptor beta chains below, sequenced in a study of OX40 agonist ivuxolimab in advanced cancers. The protocol used for the library was the immunoSEQ multiplex PCR assay. In TCRdb, the immuneACCESS table is reduced to in-frame sequences with V and J assigned. These tables do not hold every clone; where another copy was compared, an unresolved V gene accounts for under half, and the others remain unexplained. The sample data list roughly 38,000 clones, and around four fifths of these were observed just once. Together, the top ten hold roughly 2.7% of the sample. This sample comprised CD4+ or CD8+ T cells sorted from blood, obtained in a trial of the OX40 agonist ivuxolimab. All receptors derive from an adult with an advanced solid tumor such as melanoma, head and neck, liver or kidney cancer.

V gene TRBV7-9 combines with J gene TRBJ2-1; 10 bases fit TRBD2. The ends lost 2 bases at V and 4 bases at J; junction bases unmatched: 11. Germline V gene data show CDR1 as SEHNR and CDR2 as FQNEAQ (reference sequence). This CDR3 is 18 amino acids long. The CDR3 spells CASSLSLLAGVVYNEQFF. The CDR3 DNA reads as TGTGCCAGCAGCTTAAGCCTCCTAGCGGGAGTGGTGTACAATGAGCAGTTCTTC.

The chain links TRBV4-2 to TRBJ1-1, with D unresolved. The CDR3 sequence is 14 residues long. V dropped 6 bases and J dropped 1 base, with 12 bases sitting between them. CDR1 is LGHNA and CDR2 is YNFKEQ in the germline V gene. In DNA, the CDR3 is TGTGCCAGCAGACGACATTTCGAGAACACTGAAGCTTTCTTT. Its translation: CASRRHFENTEAFF.

The chain joins TRBV6-5 to TRBJ2-1; D possibly matches TRBD1 or TRBD2 (6 bases each). There are 15 residues in the CDR3. Looked up from germline, CDR1 is MNHEY and CDR2 is SVGAGI. Trimming left V 0 bases short and J 2 bases short, with 8 bases between. The CDR3 protein is CASSYSEGAYNEQFF. As DNA, the CDR3 is TGTGCCAGCAGTTACTCGGAGGGGGCCTACAATGAGCAGTTCTTC.

The chain couples TRBV11-3 to TRBJ2-3, with D perhaps TRBD1 (5 bases). Per germline, CDR1 SGHNT and CDR2 YENEEA. CDR3 length: 14 residues. Trimming removed 5 bases at V and 2 bases at J, with 11 bases between. The CDR3 DNA reads as TGTGCCAGCAGCCCGCGGACACTCACAGATACGCAGTATTTT. Translated: CASSPRTLTDTQYF.

The J gene is TRBJ1-5, the V gene TRBV2; D ambiguous. CDR3 length: 15 amino acids. V was cut by 6 bases and J by 0 bases, with 12 bases left in between. The germline gives CDR1 SNHLY, CDR2 FYNNEI. The CDR3 nucleotides read TGTGCCAGCAGCCTTAACAGACTTAGCAATCAGCCCCAGCATTTT. Translation gives CASSLNRLSNQPQHF.

In its sample, this clone was seen once. V usage is TRBV28 and J usage is TRBJ1-4; TRBD1 agrees at 9 bases. The CDR3 sequence is 15 residues long. Per the germline V gene, CDR1 is MDHEN and CDR2 is SYDVKM. The J segment lost 10 bases and the V segment lost 6 bases, leaving 12 bases of the junction unmatched. The CDR3 here is CASSPPGQGKGKLFF. In nucleotides, the CDR3 is TGTGCCAGCAGCCCCCCAGGACAGGGGAAGGGAAAACTGTTTTTT.

The chain couples TRBV28 to TRBJ1-2; tentatively, D is TRBD1 (6 bases). Germline V gives CDR1 MDHEN, CDR2 SYDVKM. Trimming cost V 1 base and J 3 bases, with 12 bases left between them. The CDR3 has 15 residues. CDR3 nucleotides: TGTGCCAGCAGTTTATCGGGGGGCGCCGACTATGGCTACACCTTC. It yields the protein CASSLSGGADYGYTF.

The chain has TRBV4-2 and TRBJ2-7, with TRBD2 matching 8 bases. In germline, CDR1 is LGHNA, CDR2 YNFKEQ. After removal of 3 bases from V and 3 bases from J, the junction contained 7 bases not matched to a gene. This CDR3 is 15 amino acids long. The CDR3 loop reads CASSQSAGAGYEQYF. The DNA for the CDR3 is TGTGCCAGCAGCCAGTCAGCGGGAGCGGGCTACGAGCAGTACTTC.

The gene calls are TRBV7-2 and TRBJ2-5; D is undetermined. The CDR3 extends over 13 amino acids. The germline V gene has CDR1 SGHTA and CDR2 FQGNSA. V lost 5 bases and J 4 bases, leaving 11 bases between the germline ends. CDR3 coding DNA: TGTGCCAGCAGCCCCAAGTCGAGAGAGACCCAGTACTTC. It is translated as CASSPKSRETQYF.

The CDR3 DNA follows: TGTGCCAGCAGTGAATACGGGACAGGGCCCCGGAAGGATACTGAAGCTTTCTTT. This sequence encodes CASSEYGTGPRKDTEAFF. The chain joins TRBV25-1 to TRBJ1-1, with 9 bases aligning to TRBD1. This CDR3 is 18 amino acids long. The V and J ends lost 0 bases and 5 bases, in that order; junction bases with no gene match: 13. Germline loops: CDR1 MGHDK, CDR2 SYGVNS.

This clone was counted only a few times. V and J are TRBV6-6 and TRBJ2-1; D unclear. The germline V gene encodes CDR1 MNHNY and CDR2 SVGAGI (reference sequence). Trimming took 2 bases from V and 7 from J, leaving 6 bases between them. This CDR3 has 12 residues. CDR3 in DNA: TGTGCCAGCAGTTACCTTGGGAATGAGCAGTTCTTC. This translates into CASSYLGNEQFF.

The chain uses TRBV7-8 and TRBJ2-1; D is perhaps TRBD1 or TRBD2 (5 bases each). This CDR3 is built from 15 residues. Trimming cost V 0 bases and J 15 bases, with 21 bases left between them. Germline values: CDR1 SGHVS, CDR2 FQNEAQ. The CDR3 loop reads CASSLAPGAAVRGFF. The CDR3 region has the DNA TGTGCCAGCAGCTTAGCTCCCGGGGCGGCTGTCCGGGGGTTCTTC.

This clone has only one observation. The J gene is TRBJ2-3, the V gene TRBV27; no definite D call. Germline V gene data show CDR1 as MNHEY and CDR2 as SMNVEV (reference sequence). The CDR3 has 13 residues. V was shortened by 2 bases and J by 1 base, with 4 bases between the two germline ends. The CDR3 here is CASSLMRTDTQYF. CDR3 nucleotide sequence: TGTGCCAGCAGTTTAATGCGCACAGATACGCAGTATTTT.

The chain recombines TRBV27 with TRBJ2-5, with TRBD2 matching 11 bases. Germline assignment: CDR1 MNHEY and CDR2 SMNVEV (reference sequence). The junction had 3 bases not matched to a gene; V was cut back by 2 bases and J by 4 bases. This CDR3 has 15 residues. The CDR3 DNA sequence: TGTGCCAGCAGTTTAACTAGCGGGAGTCGAGAGACCCAGTACTTC. This sequence encodes CASSLTSGSRETQYF.

The J gene is TRBJ1-1, the V gene TRBV4-2; no firm D call. The CDR3 runs 16 residues. Germline CDR1 and CDR2: LGHNA and YNFKEQ. Trimming cost V 1 base and J 5 bases, with 17 bases left between them. CDR3 amino acids: CASSQAPYSRKTEAFF. CDR3 nucleotides: TGTGCCAGCAGCCAAGCCCCGTACAGTAGGAAAACTGAAGCTTTCTTT.

CDR3 in DNA: TGTGCCAGCAGCTTAACCTTAGCGGCGAACAATGAGCAGTTCTTC. Protein: CASSLTLAANNEQFF. The V and J genes are TRBV7-9 and TRBJ2-1, with D possibly being TRBD2 (6 bases). The CDR3 runs to 15 residues. Trimming cost V 2 bases and J 5 bases, with 13 bases left between them. The germline CDR1 and CDR2 sequences are SEHNR and FQNEAQ (reference sequence).

The chain employs TRBV7-3 and TRBJ2-2; D might be TRBD1 (6 bases). Germline V gene data show CDR1 as SGHTA and CDR2 as FQGTGA. The CDR3 sequence is 15 residues long. The ends were cut back, 4 bases at V and 3 bases at J, with 12 bases in the middle. The CDR3: CASSSDSAYTGELFF. Written as DNA, the CDR3 is TGTGCCAGCAGCTCGGACAGCGCCTACACCGGGGAGCTGTTTTTT. The variable domain in full, completed from reference TRBV7-3 and TRBJ2-2, reads GAGVSQTPSNKVTEKGKYVELRCDPISGHTALYWYRQSLGQGPEFLIYFQGTGAADDSGLPNDRFFAVRPEGSVSTLKIQRTERGDSAVYLCASSSDSAYTGELFFGEGSRLTVL.

In its sample, this clone was seen once. The chain links TRBV7-9 to TRBJ2-3; possible D gene TRBD2, 5 bases. This CDR3 is 16 amino acids long. Germline assignment: CDR1 SEHNR and CDR2 FQNEAQ (reference sequence). The V end was cut by 1 base, the J end by 1 base, with 12 bases between. As DNA, the CDR3 is TGTGCCAGCAGCTTAGTCGAGGCGGGCCGCACAGATACGCAGTATTTT. It is translated as CASSLVEAGRTDTQYF.